This record concerns one T cell receptor beta chain sequence. Profiled with immunoSEQ multiplex PCR; TCRdb holds only in-frame clones, not every one. This sample yields about 220,000 clones, of which 88% are seen a single time; about 2.6% belongs to the top ten. These data are taken from a study of blood T cell repertoires in COVID-19. Study context: T cells, B-cell-depleted T cells, or PBMCs provided the cDNA or gDNA that served as material.

The V and J ends lost 0 bases and 4 bases, in that order; junction bases with no gene match: 9. The CDR3 is 17 residues long. Germline V gene data show CDR1 as SGHNT and CDR2 as YYREEE (reference sequence). This chain connects TRBV5-4 to TRBJ2-1; 8 nucleotides align to TRBD2. Sequencing input: PBMCs or T cells enriched from blood (not recorded which). The TCR was taken from a woman in her twenties or thirties who had recovered from COVID-19. The CDR3 loop reads CASSLAGSGEAYNEQFF. DNA of the CDR3: TGTGCCAGCAGCTTGGCAGGTAGCGGGGAGGCATACAATGAGCAGTTCTTC.